This TCR beta chain originates from a study of blood T cell repertoires in COVID-19. Whole-study context: Sample material is recorded as cDNA or gDNA derived from T cells, B-cell-depleted T cells, or PBMCs.

The assay was immunoSEQ multiplex PCR, and TCRdb's table has in-frame clones only and misses some. The sample shows under 300,000 clones, around 88% of them seen only once. The sample taken for sequencing was peripheral blood. The TCR was taken from a man older than 75 with acute or convalescent COVID-19.

The DNA of the CDR3 is TGTGCCAGCAGGGAGGCGGGGGGAGGACAGCCCCAGCATTTT. It is translated as CASREAGGGQPQHF. The chain couples TRBV5-5 to TRBJ1-5; a weak D match, TRBD1 (5 bases). V shed 5 bases and J shed 7 bases, with 16 bases lying between them. This CDR3 has 14 amino acids. Per the germline V gene, CDR1 is SGHKS and CDR2 is YYEKEE (reference sequence).